This is a list of T cell receptor beta chains from one sample in a study of spatial heterogeneity in lung cancer. TCRdb re-called the 5' RACE reads with MiXCR, one entry per CDR3 protein. The data contain more than 60,000 distinct CDR3 sequences, under 8.5% of them seen just once; the ten biggest clones take up 6.8%. The specimen was PBMCs, collected at surgery. All receptors derive from a male donor with early-stage non-small cell lung cancer. Each CDR3 is given with its conserved first and last residue. A D gene is named only where the DNA matches it firmly. Clone size is given for some rows only: seen once, a few or many times, or a class if the clone is expanded.

V gene: TRBV5-1; clone size: -; J gene: TRBJ2-7; D gene: -; CDR3 DNA: TGCGCCAGCAGCCCCCTGGCTACGGCCTACGAGCAGTACTTC; CDR3 protein: CASSPLATAYEQYF
V gene: TRBV19; clone size: many; J gene: TRBJ2-7; D gene: TRBD1; CDR3 DNA: TGTGCCAGTAGTTTCCAGGGGGATCCTTACGAGCAGTACTTC; CDR3 protein: CASSFQGDPYEQYF
V gene: TRBV7-9; clone size: many; J gene: TRBJ1-2; D gene: -; CDR3 DNA: TGTGCCAGCAGCTTTGACGCGGTCCCCGCTGGCTACACCTTC; CDR3 protein: CASSFDAVPAGYTF
V gene: TRBV20-1; clone size: few; J gene: TRBJ1-5; D gene: -; CDR3 DNA: TGCAGTGCTAGAGATTCGTATAGCAATCAGCCCCAGCATTTT; CDR3 protein: CSARDSYSNQPQHF
V gene: TRBV10-3; clone size: few; J gene: TRBJ2-1; D gene: TRBD2; CDR3 DNA: TGTGCCATCAGTGAGTCGGGGAGCGGGATAAACAATGAGCAGTTCTTC; CDR3 protein: CAISESGSGINNEQFF
V gene: TRBV19; clone size: many; J gene: TRBJ1-5; D gene: -; CDR3 DNA: TGTGCCAGTAGTATTGTGCCGTTTCAAAGCAATCAGCCCCAGCATTTT; CDR3 protein: CASSIVPFQSNQPQHF
V gene: TRBV12-3/TRBV12-4; clone size: few; J gene: TRBJ2-3; D gene: -; CDR3 DNA: TGTGCCAGCAGTATCGTCCCAGATACGCAGTATTTT; CDR3 protein: CASSIVPDTQYF
V gene: TRBV29-1; clone size: many; J gene: TRBJ2-5; D gene: TRBD2; CDR3 DNA: TGCAGCGGGACTAGCGGTTCTAACCAGGGGGAGACCCAGTACTTC; CDR3 protein: CSGTSGSNQGETQYF
V gene: TRBV12-3/TRBV12-4; clone size: few; J gene: TRBJ1-1; D gene: -; CDR3 DNA: TGTGCCAGCAGTTTCGGGGCTCGAAGGGAAGCTTTCTTT; CDR3 protein: CASSFGARREAFF
V gene: TRBV27; clone size: many; J gene: TRBJ1-5; D gene: -; CDR3 DNA: TGTGCCAGCAGTTTCACCAGGGACTACAATCAGCCCCAGCATTTT; CDR3 protein: CASSFTRDYNQPQHF
V gene: TRBV29-1; clone size: many; J gene: TRBJ2-1; D gene: -; CDR3 DNA: TGCAGCGTTGACAGGGCTGGGAATGAGCAGTTCTTC; CDR3 protein: CSVDRAGNEQFF
V gene: TRBV29-1; clone size: many; J gene: TRBJ2-7; D gene: -; CDR3 DNA: TGCAGCGTTAAGGACTCCTACGAGCAGTACTTC; CDR3 protein: CSVKDSYEQYF
V gene: TRBV7-2; clone size: many; J gene: TRBJ1-4; D gene: -; CDR3 DNA: TGTGCCAGCAGCAAGACACAGGGAAATGAAAAACTGTTTTTT; CDR3 protein: CASSKTQGNEKLFF
V gene: TRBV4-3; clone size: many; J gene: TRBJ2-7; D gene: -; CDR3 DNA: TGCGCCAGCAGCCAGAGCCTCTCAGCCACTCGCTACGAGCAGTACTTC; CDR3 protein: CASSQSLSATRYEQYF
V gene: TRBV29-1; clone size: many; J gene: TRBJ2-3; D gene: TRBD1; CDR3 DNA: TGCAGCGCCTTGGACAGGGGAACAGATACGCAGTATTTT; CDR3 protein: CSALDRGTDTQYF
V gene: TRBV20-1; clone size: many; J gene: TRBJ2-1; D gene: -; CDR3 DNA: TGCAGTGCTAGAGACCTTGACCCGAGCTCCTACAATGAGCAGTTCTTC; CDR3 protein: CSARDLDPSSYNEQFF
V gene: TRBV6-2/TRBV6-3; clone size: few; J gene: TRBJ2-2; D gene: -; CDR3 DNA: TGTGCCAGCAGTTACTCCCGACAGACAGCGGGGGAGCTGTTTTTT; CDR3 protein: CASSYSRQTAGELFF
V gene: TRBV5-1; clone size: many; J gene: TRBJ1-6; D gene: TRBD1; CDR3 DNA: TGCGCCAGCAGCTGGGGGACAGAGGCTTCACCCCTCCACTTT; CDR3 protein: CASSWGTEASPLHF
V gene: TRBV27; clone size: -; J gene: TRBJ2-7; D gene: -; CDR3 DNA: TGTGCCAGCAGTTTTCCGGACAGTCCAGAGCTTTACGAGCAGTACTTC; CDR3 protein: CASSFPDSPELYEQYF
V gene: TRBV7-2; clone size: many; J gene: TRBJ2-1; D gene: TRBD1; CDR3 DNA: TGTGCCAGCAGCTTTGCCCAGGGGGCTTGGTACAATGAGCAGTTCTTC; CDR3 protein: CASSFAQGAWYNEQFF
V gene: TRBV6-2/TRBV6-3; clone size: -; J gene: TRBJ2-4; D gene: TRBD2; CDR3 DNA: TGTGCCAGCAGTTACTCGAAGGTAGCGGGAGAATACATTCAGTACTTC; CDR3 protein: CASSYSKVAGEYIQYF
V gene: TRBV5-1; clone size: few; J gene: TRBJ1-1; D gene: TRBD1; CDR3 DNA: TGCGCCAGCAGCTTGGAACAGGGGAGTAAAGCTTTCTTT; CDR3 protein: CASSLEQGSKAFF
V gene: TRBV7-9; clone size: -; J gene: TRBJ1-5; D gene: -; CDR3 DNA: TGTGCCAGCAGCCCTATGTTGTCGGGCAGTCAGCCCCAGCATTTT; CDR3 protein: CASSPMLSGSQPQHF
V gene: TRBV30; clone size: many; J gene: TRBJ2-3; D gene: -; CDR3 DNA: TGTGCCTGGAGTGTACAGGACTACACAGATACGCAGTATTTT; CDR3 protein: CAWSVQDYTDTQYF
V gene: TRBV2; clone size: -; J gene: TRBJ2-1; D gene: TRBD2; CDR3 DNA: TGTGCCAGCAGTGAAGCGCTTCTGGCTAGCGGGTACAATGAGCAGTTCTTC; CDR3 protein: CASSEALLASGYNEQFF
V gene: TRBV4-1; clone size: many; J gene: TRBJ2-2; D gene: -; CDR3 DNA: TGCGCCAGCAGCCCCCGGGACATATCCACCGGGGAGCTGTTTTTT; CDR3 protein: CASSPRDISTGELFF
V gene: TRBV5-5; clone size: many; J gene: TRBJ2-5; D gene: -; CDR3 DNA: TGTGCCAGCAGCCTCATTCCAGAGACCCAGTACTTC; CDR3 protein: CASSLIPETQYF
V gene: TRBV7-2; clone size: many; J gene: TRBJ1-3; D gene: TRBD1; CDR3 DNA: TGTGCCAGCAGCGTCAGGGGGCTCGGAAACACCATATATTTT; CDR3 protein: CASSVRGLGNTIYF